The 17 T cell receptor beta chains below come from one sample, sequenced in a study of cytomegalovirus exposure and HLA in healthy donors listed by TCRdb under 2017. Library method: the immunoSEQ multiplex PCR assay. The multiplex PCR relied on a mix of 60 forward primers for TCR Vbeta segments and 13 reverse primers for TCR Jbeta segments. The source is immuneACCESS, and TCRdb retained only in-frame sequences with V and J called. Part of the clones is not carried over; for the studies checked, unresolved V genes explain less than half of this, and the remainder is unexplained. The sample includes about 120,000 clones, with about 10% observed a single time. Approximately 3% of the sample is held by the ten biggest clonotypes. Sequenced input: PBMCs. These TCRs come from a young man in good health and CMV-seronegative.

This clone was counted between two and nine times. The CDR3 is CASSDWTQETQYF. The CDR3 nucleotides are TGTGCCAGCAGTGACTGGACACAAGAGACCCAGTACTTC. The chain uses TRBV2 and TRBJ2-5, with D perhaps matching TRBD1 (5 bases). V lost 3 bases to trimming and J lost 2 bases, with 7 bases between them. The length of the CDR3 is 13 residues. Germline V gene data show CDR1 as SNHLY and CDR2 as FYNNEI.

This clone came up a few times. V and J are TRBV30 and TRBJ2-2; 10 positions agree with TRBD1. Per germline, CDR1 GTSNPN and CDR2 SVGIG (reference sequence). This CDR3 comprises 14 residues. Trimming cost V 5 bases and J 4 bases; bases outside gene matches: 4. The CDR3 region is CAWDRGRVTGELFF. The CDR3 DNA reads TGTGCCTGGGACAGGGGGCGAGTCACCGGGGAGCTGTTTTTT.

This clone has only a few counts. J is TRBJ2-7 and V is TRBV4-1, with TRBD1 matching over 7 bases. Germline V gene sequence: CDR1 MGHRA, CDR2 YSYEKL. This CDR3 is built from 16 residues. Unmatched junction bases numbered 10, after V lost 1 base and J lost 4 bases. This chain's CDR3 is CASSQGWTEGAYEQYF. DNA for the CDR3: TGCGCCAGCAGCCAAGGGTGGACTGAGGGGGCTTACGAGCAGTACTTC.

In its sample, this clone was seen a few times. The chain is built from TRBV5-6 and TRBJ1-4; D remains unclear. This CDR3 region has 13 residues. Trimming removed 2 bases at V and 7 bases at J, with 9 bases between. Germline CDR1 is SGHDT and CDR2 is YYEEEE. CDR3 sequence reads: CASSLVTGEKLFF. The CDR3 region has the DNA TGTGCCAGCAGCTTAGTGACGGGTGAAAAACTGTTTTTT. The complete variable domain, with remaining parts taken from reference TRBV5-6 and TRBJ1-4, reads DAGVTQSPTHLIKTRGQQVTLRCSPKSGHDTVSWYQQALGQGPQFIFQYYEEEERQRGNFPDRFSGHQFPNYSSELNVNALLLGDSALYLCASSLVTGEKLFFGSGTQLSVL.

This clone was seen a handful of times. The chain employs TRBV5-1 and TRBJ2-1; a weak D match, TRBD1 (5 bases). Looked up from germline, CDR1 is SGHRS and CDR2 is YFSETQ. This CDR3 has 15 residues. V lost 4 bases, J lost 0 bases, and 11 bases lay in between. The CDR3 is CASSLTGFSYNEQFF. As DNA, the CDR3 is TGCGCCAGCAGCCTCACAGGATTCTCCTACAATGAGCAGTTCTTC.

The rearrangement uses TRBV6-1 and TRBJ2-7; no definite D call. V lost 7 bases to trimming and J lost 3 bases, with 4 bases between them. The CDR3 is made up of 10 amino acids. CDR1 and CDR2 (germline): MNHNS, SASEGT. CDR3 amino acids: CASTNYEQYF. CDR3 nucleotide sequence: TGTGCCAGCACCAACTACGAGCAGTACTTC.

The rearrangement uses TRBV7-3 and TRBJ2-2, with D uncertain. V gave up 5 bases and J gave up 4 bases, with 14 bases separating them. Germline CDR1 reads SGHTA; CDR2 reads FQGTGA. The CDR3 contains 15 residues. The CDR3 DNA is TGTGCCAGCAGCCGTACTTACTCAACCACCGGGGAGCTGTTTTTT. Protein: CASSRTYSTTGELFF.

The V gene is TRBV29-1, the J gene TRBJ1-2; D uncertain. Looked up from germline, CDR1 is SQVTM and CDR2 is ANQGSEA. V was cut by 2 bases and J by 5 bases, with 9 bases left in between. The CDR3 has 12 residues. This CDR3 reads CSVEWSTYGYTF. CDR3 DNA sequence: TGCAGCGTTGAATGGAGCACGTATGGCTACACCTTC. Using reference TRBV29-1 and TRBJ1-2 for the parts outside the CDR3, the full variable domain is SAVISQKPSRDICQRGTSLTIQCQVDSQVTMMFWYRQQPGQSLTLIATANQGSEATYESGFVIDKFPISRPNLTFSTLTVSNMSPEDSSIYLCSVEWSTYGYTFGSGTRLTVV.

The chain recombines TRBV2 with TRBJ2-2; TRBD1 matches 7 bases. V trimming: 6 bases; J trimming: 0 bases; junction bases outside the gene matches: 7. The germline gives CDR1 SNHLY, CDR2 FYNNEI. CDR3 length: 16 amino acids. The CDR3 is CASSALGQSNTGELFF. As DNA, the CDR3 is TGTGCCAGCAGCGCCCTGGGACAGTCGAACACCGGGGAGCTGTTTTTT.

This clone turned up a few times. The chain joins TRBV6-1 to TRBJ2-1; perhaps TRBD1 as D (7 bases). V lost 7 bases to trimming and J lost 7 bases, with 20 bases between them. CDR3 length: 15 amino acids. Per the germline V gene, CDR1 is MNHNS and CDR2 is SASEGT. The CDR3 region is CASNRGGAGGNEQFF. The CDR3 bases are TGTGCCAGCAACCGAGGGGGAGCAGGGGGGAATGAGCAGTTCTTC.

The chain recombines TRBV11-3 with TRBJ2-7; TRBD2 matches 16 bases. Trimming took 0 bases from V and 1 from J; bases not matched to a gene: 3. This CDR3 is built from 18 residues. CDR1 and CDR2 from the germline V gene are SGHNT and YENEEA. Here the CDR3 DNA reads TGTGCCAGCAGCTTAGACAGGGGACTAGCGGGAGGGTCCTACGAGCAGTACTTC. Protein: CASSLDRGLAGGSYEQYF. Filled out from reference TRBV11-3 and TRBJ2-7, the complete variable domain reads EAGVVQSPRYKIIEKKQPVAFWCNPISGHNTLYWYLQNLGQGPELLIRYENEEAVDDSQLPKDRFSAERLKGVDSTLKIQPAELGDSAVYLCASSLDRGLAGGSYEQYFGPGTRLTVT.

This clone was seen a few times. The chain carries TRBV6-5 and TRBJ1-3; D is ambiguous. This CDR3 region has 16 residues. The germline gives CDR1 MNHEY, CDR2 SVGAGI. Trimming stripped 0 bases from V and 2 bases from J, with 11 bases between. CDR3 DNA: TGTGCCAGCAGTTACTCGAACGGGAGGGCTGGAAACACCATATATTTT. Amino acids: CASSYSNGRAGNTIYF.

This clone was counted between two and nine times. CDR3 nucleotides: TGTGCCAGCAGCGGGGCTGGACAGGGCCATTCTGGAAACACCATATATTTT. It codes for CASSGAGQGHSGNTIYF. The chain joins TRBV2 to TRBJ1-3; TRBD1 matches 8 bases. Germline V gives CDR1 SNHLY, CDR2 FYNNEI. Germline trimming cut 6 bases from V and 1 base from J; bases unmatched to any gene: 11. This CDR3 contains 17 residues. The full variable domain, its missing parts supplied by reference TRBV2 and TRBJ1-3, is EPEVTQTPSHQVTQMGQEVILRCVPISNHLYFYWYRQILGQKVEFLVSFYNNEISEKSEIFDDQFSVERPDGSNFTLKIRSTKLEDSAMYFCASSGAGQGHSGNTIYFGEGSWLTVV.

The V call is TRBV30, the J call TRBJ2-5; D is unresolved. The closer fit of TRBJ2-7 to the DNA end suggests the J call may be wrong. CDR1 and CDR2 from the germline V gene are GTSNPN and SVGIG (reference sequence). The CDR3 runs to 13 residues. The CDR3 nucleotides are TGTGCCTGGAAAAAGACTGCGTCCTACGAGCAGTACTTC. Translated: CAWKKTASYEQYF.

This clone was found a few times. This chain connects TRBV11-2 to TRBJ2-7; possibly TRBD1 for D (6 bases). V was shortened by 5 bases and J by 9 bases, with 14 bases between the two germline ends. CDR1 and CDR2 (germline): SGHAT, FQNNGV. CDR3 length equals 12 residues. CDR3 nucleotide sequence: TGTGCCAGCAGCCACGGACAGTTGGGGCAGTACTTC. Its translation is CASSHGQLGQYF.

In its sample, this clone was seen a few times. This chain uses TRBV28 with TRBJ2-7, with D tentatively TRBD2 (7 bases). Trimming pared 6 bases from V and 1 base from J, leaving 16 bases between. CDR3 length: 15 residues. Looked up from germline, CDR1 is MDHEN and CDR2 is SYDVKM. The CDR3 region has the DNA TGTGCCAGCAGAGGGGGTCGGGGGGCGTCCTACGAGCAGTACTTC. This translates into CASRGGRGASYEQYF.

This chain connects TRBV4-3 to TRBJ1-2; maybe TRBD1 (6 bases). Deletions cut 4 bases from V and 2 bases from J, with 14 bases between. CDR3 length: 15 amino acids. CDR1 is LGHNA and CDR2 is YSLEER in the germline V gene. The CDR3 sequence: CASSRLQGSNYGYTF. CDR3 nucleotides: TGCGCCAGCAGCCGCCTACAGGGCTCCAACTATGGCTACACCTTC.